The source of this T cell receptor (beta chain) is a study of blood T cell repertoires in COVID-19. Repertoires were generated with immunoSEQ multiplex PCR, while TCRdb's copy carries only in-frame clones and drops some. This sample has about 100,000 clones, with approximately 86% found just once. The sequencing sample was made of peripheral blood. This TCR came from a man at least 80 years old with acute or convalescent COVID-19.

The CDR3 coding sequence is TGTGCCAGCAGCGTGATCGCTAGCGGGAGTGATACGCAGTATTTT. It codes for CASSVIASGSDTQYF. The V and J genes are TRBV9 and TRBJ2-3; 10 positions agree with TRBD2. Germline trimming cut 2 bases from V and 6 bases from J; bases unmatched to any gene: 6. Per the germline V gene, CDR1 is SGDLS and CDR2 is YYNGEE. This CDR3 region has 15 residues.